Described below is a single T cell receptor (beta chain) sequence and its context. These data belong to a study of blood T cell repertoires in COVID-19. In the study overall: Acute and convalescent COVID-19 specimens originated in the United States, Italy and Spain.

Participant ages covered about 18 to 95 years across about two dozen US areas. Participant-given clinical history determined each cohort assignment. The junction had 5 bases not matched to a gene; V was cut back by 1 base and J by 3 bases. The CDR3 length is 16 residues. The V gene's germline CDR1 is MNHEY and CDR2 SMNVEV (reference sequence). Original processing methods: Nucleated cell number was recorded as an estimate derived from reference gene primer amplification. Sequenced by immunoSEQ multiplex PCR; TCRdb stores in-frame clones only, minus some. V, J and clone size reflect that table, while D and trimming were determined from the DNA. The sample contains about 290,000 clones, approximately 91% of which appear only once.

The sequencing sample was made of PBMCs or T cells enriched from blood (not recorded which). This chain links TRBV27 with TRBJ2-1, with TRBD2 identical over 8 bases. The TCR originated in a middle-aged woman who had recovered from COVID-19. The chain's CDR3 is CASSLLGAGGYNEQFF. For the CDR3, the DNA is TGTGCCAGCAGTTTATTAGGGGCGGGAGGCTACAATGAGCAGTTCTTC.